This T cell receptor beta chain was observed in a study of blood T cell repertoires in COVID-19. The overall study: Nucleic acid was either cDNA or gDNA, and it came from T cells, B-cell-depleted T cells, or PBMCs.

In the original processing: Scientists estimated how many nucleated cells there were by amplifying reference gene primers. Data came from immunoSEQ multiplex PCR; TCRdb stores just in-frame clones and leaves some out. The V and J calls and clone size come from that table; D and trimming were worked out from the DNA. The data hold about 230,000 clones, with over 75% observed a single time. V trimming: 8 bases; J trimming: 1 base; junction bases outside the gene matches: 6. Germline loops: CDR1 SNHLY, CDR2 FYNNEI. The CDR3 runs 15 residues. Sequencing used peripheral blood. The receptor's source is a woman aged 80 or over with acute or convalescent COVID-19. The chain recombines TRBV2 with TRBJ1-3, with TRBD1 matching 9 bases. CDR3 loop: CASVLQGASGNTIYF. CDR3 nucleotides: TGTGCCAGCGTTCTACAGGGGGCTTCTGGAAACACCATATATTTT.